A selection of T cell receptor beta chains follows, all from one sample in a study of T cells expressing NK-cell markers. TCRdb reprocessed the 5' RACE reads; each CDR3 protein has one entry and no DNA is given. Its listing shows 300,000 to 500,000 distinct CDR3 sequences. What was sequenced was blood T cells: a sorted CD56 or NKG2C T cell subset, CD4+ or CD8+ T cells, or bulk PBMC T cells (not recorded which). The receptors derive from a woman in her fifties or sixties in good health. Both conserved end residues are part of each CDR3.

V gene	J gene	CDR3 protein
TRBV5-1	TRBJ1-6	CASSYTLGLGNSPLHF
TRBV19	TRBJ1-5	CASLTGGGNQPQHF
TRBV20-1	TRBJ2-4	CSAPRGVRRIQYF
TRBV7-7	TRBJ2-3	CASSRSPPDTQYF
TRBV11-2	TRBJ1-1	CASSWVRGVNTEAFF
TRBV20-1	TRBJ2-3	CSARAGQGFTDTQYF
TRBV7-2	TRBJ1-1	CARPTTGPGTFF
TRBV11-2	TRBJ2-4	CASSLSSGTGKNIQYF
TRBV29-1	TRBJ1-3	CSVEPPGRNTIYF
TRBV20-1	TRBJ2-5	CSARDGGRVETQYF
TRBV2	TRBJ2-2	CASSGQALNTGELFF
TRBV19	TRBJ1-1	CASSIRSGEAFF
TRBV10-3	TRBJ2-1	CAIRDRPNEQFF
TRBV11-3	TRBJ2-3	CASSSMDTQYF
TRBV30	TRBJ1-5	CAWSRGGSSNQPQHF
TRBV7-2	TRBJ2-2	CASSPNAGTGFGLLFF